These T cell receptor beta chains were read from a single sample in a study of blood T cell repertoires in COVID-19. Method: immunoSEQ multiplex PCR; TCRdb's copy keeps in-frame clones and lacks some. The sample yields over 250,000 clones, roughly 85% seen once. The specimen sequenced was peripheral blood. The receptors come from a human donor in a cohort sampled during active COVID-19. Each CDR3 is given with its conserved first and last residue. The order of the fields is D gene, J gene, clone size, V gene, CDR3 protein, CDR3 DNA. D genes are given only for firm matches. Clone size, where shown, is once, few, many, or a class for clones that have expanded.

d_gene: .; j_gene: TRBJ2-5; abundance: once; v_gene: TRBV3-1/TRBV3-2; CDR3aa: CASSQIQGSETQYF; CDR3nt: TGTGCCAGCAGCCAAATACAGGGCTCAGAGACCCAGTACTTC
d_gene: .; j_gene: TRBJ1-2; abundance: few; v_gene: TRBV4-3; CDR3aa: CASSRDQGTGSYYGYTF; CDR3nt: TGCGCCAGCAGTAGGGATCAGGGTACCGGTAGTTACTATGGCTACACCTTC
d_gene: TRBD2; j_gene: TRBJ2-1; abundance: .; v_gene: TRBV7-2; CDR3aa: CASSPEGAAGNNEQFF; CDR3nt: TGTGCCAGCAGCCCAGAAGGAGCAGCGGGAAACAATGAGCAGTTCTTC
d_gene: .; j_gene: TRBJ2-1; abundance: .; v_gene: TRBV10-1; CDR3aa: CASSENEGNEQFF; CDR3nt: TGCGCCAGCAGTGAGAATGAGGGTAATGAGCAGTTCTTC
d_gene: .; j_gene: TRBJ2-2; abundance: .; v_gene: TRBV15; CDR3aa: CATSRPPPAATGELFF; CDR3nt: TGTGCCACCAGCAGACCCCCCCCCGCGGCGACCGGGGAGCTGTTTTTT
d_gene: .; j_gene: TRBJ2-3; abundance: .; v_gene: TRBV18; CDR3aa: CASSPMTPGADTQYF; CDR3nt: TGTGCCAGCTCACCAATGACGCCGGGGGCAGATACGCAGTATTTT
d_gene: .; j_gene: TRBJ1-1; abundance: .; v_gene: TRBV27; CDR3aa: CASSLFGGATEAFF; CDR3nt: TGTGCCAGCAGTTTATTCGGTGGGGCTACTGAAGCTTTCTTT
d_gene: .; j_gene: TRBJ2-3; abundance: .; v_gene: TRBV9; CDR3aa: CASSGFLDSSTDTQYF; CDR3nt: TGTGCCAGCAGCGGATTCCTAGATTCCAGCACAGATACGCAGTATTTT
d_gene: .; j_gene: TRBJ1-1; abundance: .; v_gene: TRBV12-5; CDR3aa: CASGLGGDGEAFF; CDR3nt: TGTGCTAGTGGTTTAGGGGGGGACGGAGAAGCTTTCTTT
d_gene: TRBD1; j_gene: TRBJ2-1; abundance: .; v_gene: TRBV19; CDR3aa: CASRPGQGAYNEQFF; CDR3nt: TGTGCCAGTCGGCCGGGACAGGGGGCCTACAATGAGCAGTTCTTC
d_gene: .; j_gene: TRBJ2-7; abundance: .; v_gene: TRBV7-2; CDR3aa: CASSLSRDTYEQYF; CDR3nt: TGTGCCAGCAGCTTATCCCGGGACACCTACGAGCAGTACTTC
d_gene: TRBD2; j_gene: TRBJ2-1; abundance: .; v_gene: TRBV5-1; CDR3aa: CASSLVSSGLAYNEQFF; CDR3nt: TGCGCCAGCAGCTTGGTGTCTAGCGGGCTCGCCTACAATGAGCAGTTCTTC
d_gene: TRBD1; j_gene: TRBJ1-4; abundance: .; v_gene: TRBV9; CDR3aa: CASSVEGQGYEKLFF; CDR3nt: TGTGCCAGCAGCGTAGAGGGACAGGGCTATGAAAAACTGTTTTTT
d_gene: .; j_gene: TRBJ2-5; abundance: once; v_gene: TRBV6-2/TRBV6-3; CDR3aa: CASSRFSGGGLEETQYF; CDR3nt: TGTGCCAGCAGTAGGTTTAGCGGAGGGGGCCTAGAAGAGACCCAGTACTTC
d_gene: TRBD1; j_gene: TRBJ2-1; abundance: .; v_gene: TRBV7-2; CDR3aa: CASSSDRVNEQFF; CDR3nt: TGTGCCAGCAGCTCCGACAGGGTCAATGAGCAGTTCTTC
d_gene: .; j_gene: TRBJ2-3; abundance: .; v_gene: TRBV12-3/TRBV12-4; CDR3aa: CASSPQDTQYF; CDR3nt: TGTGCCAGCAGCCCGCAGGATACGCAGTATTTT
d_gene: .; j_gene: TRBJ2-4; abundance: .; v_gene: TRBV10-3; CDR3aa: CAISPREDNIQYF; CDR3nt: TGTGCCATCAGTCCAAGGGAGGATAACATTCAGTACTTC
d_gene: TRBD2; j_gene: TRBJ2-1; abundance: .; v_gene: TRBV5-1; CDR3aa: CASSLPGGPVYNEQFF; CDR3nt: TGCGCCAGCAGCTTGCCGGGAGGGCCCGTTTACAATGAGCAGTTCTTC
d_gene: .; j_gene: TRBJ1-1; abundance: .; v_gene: TRBV18; CDR3aa: CASSFDSLNTEAFF; CDR3nt: TGTGCCAGCTCATTCGACAGTCTGAACACTGAAGCTTTCTTT
d_gene: .; j_gene: TRBJ2-5; abundance: .; v_gene: TRBV5-4; CDR3aa: CASSLMPGELETQYF; CDR3nt: TGTGCCAGCAGCTTGATGCCAGGGGAGTTAGAGACCCAGTACTTC
d_gene: .; j_gene: TRBJ2-3; abundance: .; v_gene: TRBV2; CDR3aa: CASRGDTDTQYF; CDR3nt: TGTGCCAGCCGCGGGGACACAGATACGCAGTATTTT
d_gene: TRBD1; j_gene: TRBJ2-3; abundance: .; v_gene: TRBV15; CDR3aa: CATSPGQSVPTDTQYF; CDR3nt: TGTGCCACCAGCCCGGGACAGTCGGTCCCCACAGATACGCAGTATTTT
d_gene: TRBD2; j_gene: TRBJ2-1; abundance: .; v_gene: TRBV5-1; CDR3aa: CASSLKQGASGRSSYNEQFF; CDR3nt: TGCGCCAGCAGCTTAAAACAGGGAGCTAGCGGGAGGAGCTCCTACAATGAGCAGTTCTTC
d_gene: .; j_gene: TRBJ2-5; abundance: .; v_gene: TRBV4-1; CDR3aa: CASSLRTIQETQYF; CDR3nt: TGCGCCAGCAGCCTGAGGACTATCCAAGAGACCCAGTACTTC
d_gene: .; j_gene: TRBJ2-4; abundance: .; v_gene: TRBV6-2/TRBV6-3; CDR3aa: CASSYIAFRSGLAKNIQYF; CDR3nt: TGTGCCAGCAGTTACATCGCGTTCCGTTCAGGACTAGCCAAAAACATTCAGTACTTC
d_gene: .; j_gene: TRBJ1-3; abundance: .; v_gene: TRBV25-1; CDR3aa: CASRPGAGNTIYF; CDR3nt: TGTGCCAGCAGGCCGGGAGCTGGAAACACCATATATTTT
d_gene: .; j_gene: TRBJ2-7; abundance: once; v_gene: TRBV5-5; CDR3aa: CASSLDLASYEQYF; CDR3nt: TGTGCCAGCAGCTTGGACTTAGCCTCCTACGAGCAGTACTTC
d_gene: TRBD2; j_gene: TRBJ2-3; abundance: .; v_gene: TRBV6-1; CDR3aa: CASSVRYSGQKADTQYF; CDR3nt: TGTGCCAGCAGTGTTCGTTATAGCGGGCAAAAAGCAGATACGCAGTATTTT
d_gene: .; j_gene: TRBJ2-1; abundance: .; v_gene: TRBV28; CDR3aa: CASSLWRRASYNEQFF; CDR3nt: TGTGCCAGCAGTTTATGGCGGCGGGCCTCCTACAATGAGCAGTTCTTC
d_gene: TRBD1; j_gene: TRBJ1-1; abundance: .; v_gene: TRBV5-1; CDR3aa: CASSFDMGQSHTEAFF; CDR3nt: TGCGCCAGCAGCTTTGACATGGGACAGTCTCACACTGAAGCTTTCTTT
d_gene: TRBD2; j_gene: TRBJ2-1; abundance: .; v_gene: TRBV19; CDR3aa: CASSGRNEQFF; CDR3nt: TGTGCCAGCAGCGGGAGGAATGAGCAGTTCTTC
d_gene: TRBD2; j_gene: TRBJ2-1; abundance: .; v_gene: TRBV7-8; CDR3aa: CASSLGGTSGLNEQFF; CDR3nt: TGTGCCAGCAGCTTAGGGGGGACTAGCGGCCTAAATGAGCAGTTCTTC
d_gene: TRBD2; j_gene: TRBJ2-2; abundance: medium-sized; v_gene: TRBV9; CDR3aa: CASSPTSRGLNTGELFF; CDR3nt: TGTGCCAGCAGCCCCACCTCCCGGGGACTAAACACCGGGGAGCTGTTTTTT
d_gene: TRBD1; j_gene: TRBJ1-2; abundance: once; v_gene: TRBV27; CDR3aa: CASSSGQGALNGYTF; CDR3nt: TGTGCCAGCAGTTCAGGACAGGGGGCGCTTAATGGCTACACCTTC
d_gene: .; j_gene: TRBJ2-2; abundance: .; v_gene: TRBV3-1/TRBV3-2; CDR3aa: CASSRGRGPSHGPELFF; CDR3nt: TGTGCCAGCAGCCGAGGTAGGGGCCCAAGTCACGGTCCTGAGCTGTTTTTT
d_gene: .; j_gene: TRBJ2-2; abundance: few; v_gene: TRBV3-1/TRBV3-2; CDR3aa: CASSLPGRELFF; CDR3nt: TGTGCCAGCAGCCTGCCGGGGAGGGAGCTGTTTTTT
d_gene: .; j_gene: TRBJ1-4; abundance: .; v_gene: TRBV28; CDR3aa: CASLPGRREKLFF; CDR3nt: TGTGCCAGCCTGCCAGGCCGGCGTGAAAAACTGTTTTTT
d_gene: TRBD2; j_gene: TRBJ2-7; abundance: few; v_gene: TRBV7-8; CDR3aa: CASSLTSGRAEQYF; CDR3nt: TGTGCCAGCAGCTTGACTAGCGGGAGGGCCGAGCAGTACTTC
d_gene: .; j_gene: TRBJ1-1; abundance: .; v_gene: TRBV7-9; CDR3aa: CASSPYRVLAEAFF; CDR3nt: TGTGCCAGCAGCCCCTACAGGGTCTTGGCTGAAGCTTTCTTT
d_gene: TRBD1; j_gene: TRBJ1-1; abundance: .; v_gene: TRBV5-1; CDR3aa: CASSLTTGQSDEAFF; CDR3nt: TGCGCCAGCAGCTTGACCACGGGACAGTCGGATGAAGCTTTCTTT
d_gene: .; j_gene: TRBJ2-1; abundance: .; v_gene: TRBV18; CDR3aa: CASSPRSVEQFF; CDR3nt: TGTGCCAGCTCACCACGTTCGGTTGAGCAGTTCTTC
d_gene: .; j_gene: TRBJ2-1; abundance: once; v_gene: TRBV18; CDR3aa: CASSTRSGTYNEQFF; CDR3nt: TGTGCCAGCTCGACCCGATCCGGGACCTACAATGAGCAGTTCTTC
d_gene: .; j_gene: TRBJ1-2; abundance: once; v_gene: TRBV4-1; CDR3aa: CASSHGTPKVGGYTF; CDR3nt: TGCGCCAGCAGCCATGGGACTCCGAAGGTGGGTGGCTACACCTTC
d_gene: .; j_gene: TRBJ1-5; abundance: .; v_gene: TRBV30; CDR3aa: CAWTQTASNQPQHF; CDR3nt: TGTGCCTGGACCCAGACAGCCTCAAATCAGCCCCAGCATTTT
d_gene: .; j_gene: TRBJ2-5; abundance: .; v_gene: TRBV18; CDR3aa: CASSQGSIQETQYF; CDR3nt: TGTGCCAGCTCCCAGGGATCGATCCAAGAGACCCAGTACTTC
d_gene: .; j_gene: TRBJ2-2; abundance: .; v_gene: TRBV12-3/TRBV12-4; CDR3aa: CASSPGVGELFF; CDR3nt: TGTGCCAGCAGCCCAGGGGTCGGGGAGCTGTTTTTT
d_gene: TRBD1; j_gene: TRBJ1-5; abundance: .; v_gene: TRBV19; CDR3aa: CASSGTVDQPQHF; CDR3nt: TGTGCCAGTAGTGGGACAGTTGATCAGCCCCAGCATTTT
d_gene: .; j_gene: TRBJ1-1; abundance: .; v_gene: TRBV5-4; CDR3aa: CASSDPENTEAFF; CDR3nt: TGTGCCAGCAGCGATCCAGAGAACACTGAAGCTTTCTTT
d_gene: .; j_gene: TRBJ1-6; abundance: .; v_gene: TRBV4-3; CDR3aa: CASSDSTGNSPLHF; CDR3nt: TGCGCCAGCAGTGACAGTACTGGAAATTCACCCCTCCACTTT
d_gene: .; j_gene: TRBJ1-4; abundance: .; v_gene: TRBV3-1/TRBV3-2; CDR3aa: CASSLMGGGEKLFF; CDR3nt: TGTGCCAGCAGCCTGATGGGGGGTGGTGAAAAACTGTTTTTT
d_gene: .; j_gene: TRBJ1-2; abundance: .; v_gene: TRBV5-1; CDR3aa: CASSLGDYIYGYTF; CDR3nt: TGCGCCAGCAGCTTGGGTGACTATATCTATGGCTACACCTTC
d_gene: TRBD2; j_gene: TRBJ2-3; abundance: .; v_gene: TRBV6-2/TRBV6-3; CDR3aa: CASSYTSGPTDTQYF; CDR3nt: TGTGCCAGCAGTTACACTAGCGGCCCCACAGATACGCAGTATTTT
d_gene: .; j_gene: TRBJ2-7; abundance: .; v_gene: TRBV5-8; CDR3aa: CASSFAGTADGVRYF; CDR3nt: TGTGCCAGCAGCTTTGCCGGGACTGCCGATGGGGTTCGGTACTTC
d_gene: .; j_gene: TRBJ1-2; abundance: .; v_gene: TRBV19; CDR3aa: CASSIMLGAPDGYTF; CDR3nt: TGTGCCAGTAGTATTATGCTGGGGGCGCCTGATGGCTACACCTTC
d_gene: TRBD1; j_gene: TRBJ2-1; abundance: .; v_gene: TRBV10-2; CDR3aa: CASSEGQGGNEQFF; CDR3nt: TGCGCCAGCAGTGAAGGACAGGGTGGGAATGAGCAGTTCTTC